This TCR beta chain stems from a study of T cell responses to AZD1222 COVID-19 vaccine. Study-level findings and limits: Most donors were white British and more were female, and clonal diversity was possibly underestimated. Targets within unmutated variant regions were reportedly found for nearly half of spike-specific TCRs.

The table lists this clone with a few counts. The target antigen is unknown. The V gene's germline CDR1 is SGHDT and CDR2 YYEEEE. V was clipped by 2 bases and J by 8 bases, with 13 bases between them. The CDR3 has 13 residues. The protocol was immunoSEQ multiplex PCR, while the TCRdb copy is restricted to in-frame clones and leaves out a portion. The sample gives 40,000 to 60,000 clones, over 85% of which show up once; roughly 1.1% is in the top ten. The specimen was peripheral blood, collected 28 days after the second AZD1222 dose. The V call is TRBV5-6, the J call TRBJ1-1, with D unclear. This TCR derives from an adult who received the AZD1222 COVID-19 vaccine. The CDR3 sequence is CASSLRVNSEAFF. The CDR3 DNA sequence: TGTGCCAGCAGCTTACGGGTTAACTCCGAAGCTTTCTTT. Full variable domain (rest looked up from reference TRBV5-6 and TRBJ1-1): DAGVTQSPTHLIKTRGQQVTLRCSPKSGHDTVSWYQQALGQGPQFIFQYYEEEERQRGNFPDRFSGHQFPNYSSELNVNALLLGDSALYLCASSLRVNSEAFFGQGTRLTVV.